Shown below are 14 T cell receptor beta chains from a single sample sequenced in a study of T cell responses to AZD1222 COVID-19 vaccine. Clones were sequenced by immunoSEQ multiplex PCR, and TCRdb holds only the in-frame ones, with some missing. This table has about 130,000 clones, roughly 82% appearing once. The starting material was peripheral blood, obtained on day 0 of AZD1222 vaccination. These receptors came from an adult in good health.

The V gene is TRBV7-3, the J gene TRBJ1-4; D gene unclear. CDR1 SGHTA and CDR2 FQGTGA come from the germline V gene. V lost 5 bases and J lost 8, with 15 bases in between. The CDR3 spans 14 residues. DNA for the CDR3: TGTGCCAGCAGCCCCGCCAGCTTAGGGGAAAAACTGTTTTTT. It translates to CASSPASLGEKLFF.

The V and J genes are TRBV29-1 and TRBJ2-7; D gene unclear. This CDR3 is 12 amino acids long. V was trimmed by 4 bases and J by 0 bases, leaving 7 bases between them. The germline gives CDR1 SQVTM, CDR2 ANQGSEA. CDR3 loop: CSVGPSSYEQYF. The CDR3 nucleotides read TGCAGCGTTGGACCGAGCTCCTACGAGCAGTACTTC.

The chain joins TRBV6-6 to TRBJ2-5, with D possibly matching TRBD2 (6 bases). Germline V gene data show CDR1 as MNHNY and CDR2 as SVGAGI (reference sequence). The CDR3 totals 13 residues. Trimming pared 6 bases from V and 5 bases from J, leaving 13 bases between. In nucleotides, the CDR3 is TGTGCCAGCAGGGACTACAAACGGGAGACCCAGTACTTC. Amino acids: CASRDYKRETQYF.

This chain connects TRBV12-5 to TRBJ1-2; a weak D match, TRBD1 (6 bases). CDR1 is LGHNT and CDR2 is FRNRAP in the germline V gene. The CDR3 contains 16 residues. V was shortened by 0 bases and J by 6 bases, with 17 bases between the two germline ends. CDR3 region: CASGLVPAGTIDGYTF. The CDR3 coding sequence is TGTGCTAGTGGTTTGGTCCCCGCCGGGACAATTGATGGCTACACCTTC.

The chain is built from TRBV28 and TRBJ1-4; 7 nucleotides agree with TRBD1. CDR1 MDHEN and CDR2 SYDVKM come from the germline V gene. This CDR3 comprises 15 residues. V dropped 3 bases and J dropped 4; count of bases not matched to a gene: 5. The CDR3 region is CASSFMGQNNEKLFF. CDR3 in DNA: TGTGCCAGCAGTTTTATGGGACAGAATAATGAAAAACTGTTTTTT.

The chain combines TRBV5-4 with TRBJ2-3; D uncertain. V lost 0 bases and J lost 6, with 17 bases in between. Germline V lookup: CDR1 SGHNT, CDR2 YYREEE (reference sequence). This CDR3 contains 16 residues. This chain's CDR3 is CASSLVELLGADTQYF. CDR3 nucleotides: TGTGCCAGCAGCTTGGTTGAACTTTTAGGCGCGGATACGCAGTATTTT. Together with reference TRBV5-4 and TRBJ2-3, the CDR3 gives the full variable domain: ETGVTQSPTHLIKTRGQQVTLRCSSQSGHNTVSWYQQALGQGPQFIFQYYREEENGRGNFPPRFSGLQFPNYSSELNVNALELDDSALYLCASSLVELLGADTQYFGPGTRLTVL.

The J gene is TRBJ1-2, the V gene TRBV5-8, with 7 bases that match TRBD1. Germline V gene lookup returns CDR1 SGHTS and CDR2 YDEGEE. V lost 4 bases, J lost 4 bases, and 7 bases stayed unmatched. The CDR3 is made up of 14 amino acids. Written as DNA, the CDR3 is TGTGCCAGCAGCCCCGGGACAGTAGGCTATGGCTACACCTTC. Its protein product is CASSPGTVGYGYTF.

The chain recombines TRBV7-3 with TRBJ1-5, with no clear D. The germline V gene has CDR1 SGHTA and CDR2 FQGTGA. The CDR3 length is 15 residues. Trimming left V 5 bases short and J 2 bases short, with 13 bases between. This CDR3 reads CASSPSGGGNQPQHF. Here the CDR3 DNA reads TGTGCCAGCAGCCCCAGCGGCGGAGGCAATCAGCCCCAGCATTTT.

The chain links TRBV3-1 (or the pseudogene TRBV3-2) to TRBJ2-7, with TRBD2 identical over 14 bases. The J segment lost 11 bases and the V segment lost 5 bases, leaving 8 bases of the junction unmatched. Germline V gene data show CDR1 as LGHDT and CDR2 as YNNKEL (reference sequence). The CDR3 is made up of 14 amino acids. CDR3 DNA: TGTGCCAGCAGCTCCCAGACTAGCGGGGGGGCCGAGTACTTC. It is translated as CASSSQTSGGAEYF.

The rearrangement uses TRBV30 and TRBJ1-5; D is possibly TRBD1 (6 bases). The CDR3 has 14 residues. Trimming removed 3 bases at V and 3 bases at J, with 12 bases between. The germline V gene has CDR1 GTSNPN and CDR2 SVGIG (reference sequence). Here the CDR3 DNA reads TGTGCCTGGAGGGGGGGCTCCTACAATCAGCCCCAGCATTTT. It specifies CAWRGGSYNQPQHF.

CDR3 nucleotides: TGCGCCAGCAGCTTGGAGTCCGGGACTGGGAATGAAAAACTGTTTTTT. Encoded protein: CASSLESGTGNEKLFF. The chain carries TRBV5-1 and TRBJ1-4, with D possibly being TRBD1 (5 bases). The CDR3 loop spans 16 amino acids. V shed 0 bases and J shed 5 bases, with 14 bases lying between them. Germline V lookup: CDR1 SGHRS, CDR2 YFSETQ.

V gene TRBV27 combines with J gene TRBJ2-1; TRBD1 is a possible D gene (6 bases). V shed 8 bases and J shed 10 bases, with 12 bases lying between them. The CDR3 is made up of 11 amino acids. Germline V lookup: CDR1 MNHEY, CDR2 SMNVEV (reference sequence). The CDR3 is CASGHRDEQFF. In DNA, the CDR3 is TGTGCCAGCGGACACAGGGACGAGCAGTTCTTC.

The chain combines TRBV5-6 with TRBJ1-2; D may be TRBD1 (6 bases). Between the trimmed V and J ends, which lost 2 bases and 13 bases, there was a span of 21 bases. Germline lookup yields CDR1 SGHDT and CDR2 YYEEEE. The CDR3 runs to 14 residues. In DNA, the CDR3 is TGTGCCAGCAGCTTTTGGAGGACAGATCTATGGCGCACCTTC. Amino acid sequence: CASSFWRTDLWRTF.

The chain is built from TRBV28 and TRBJ1-4; weak D call: TRBD1 (5 bases). The CDR3 length is 15 residues. Trimming removed 5 bases from V and 4 bases from J, with 14 bases in between. Per the germline V gene, CDR1 is MDHEN and CDR2 is SYDVKM. The CDR3 nucleotides are TGTGCCAGCAGTCCCCTGGGGCTGAATAATGAAAAACTGTTTTTT. Translated, it gives CASSPLGLNNEKLFF.